These 25 T cell receptor beta chains share one sample of origin, sequenced in a study of cytomegalovirus exposure and HLA in healthy donors. The study ran its PCR with 60 Vbeta and 13 Jbeta primers. The method was immunoSEQ multiplex PCR; TCRdb's version includes in-frame clones alone and lacks a portion of them. The table lists 110,000 to 150,000 clones, roughly 80% of them singletons. Sequenced material: PBMCs. The receptors come from a young man in good health and CMV-seronegative.

This chain links TRBV2 with TRBJ1-2; TRBD1 aligns across 9 bases. Per the germline V gene, CDR1 is SNHLY and CDR2 is FYNNEI. The CDR3 contains 11 residues. The V and J ends lost 8 bases and 5 bases, in that order; junction bases with no gene match: 0. In DNA form, the CDR3 reads TGTGCCAGCGGGACAGGGTATGGCTACACCTTC. Translating it yields CASGTGYGYTF.

The V call is TRBV7-3, the J call TRBJ1-6; 8 bases fit TRBD1. CDR3 length: 16 residues. The junction had 13 bases not matched to a gene; V was cut back by 5 bases and J by 10 bases. Germline values: CDR1 SGHTA, CDR2 FQGTGA. In DNA form, the CDR3 reads TGTGCCAGCAGCCCGGCAGCCAGGGGGCCTAACTCACCCCTCCACTTT. This codes for CASSPAARGPNSPLHF.

V and J are TRBV18 and TRBJ1-5; 9 bases are a match to TRBD1. The CDR3 has 15 amino acids. CDR1 and CDR2 from the germline V gene are KGHSH and LQKENI. J was trimmed by 2 bases and V by 2 bases; bases with no gene match: 1. CDR3 protein: CASSPRDRGNQPQHF. The CDR3 nucleotides read TGTGCCAGCTCACCAAGGGACAGGGGCAATCAGCCCCAGCATTTT.

The V gene is TRBV6-5, the J gene TRBJ2-7; no clear D. Trimming removed 10 bases at V and 2 bases at J, with 12 bases between. Germline V gene lookup returns CDR1 MNHEY and CDR2 SVGAGI. This CDR3 is 12 amino acids long. The CDR3 DNA reads as TGTGCCACTACTGATTTAGCCTACGAGCAGTACTTC. Translation gives CATTDLAYEQYF.

The J gene is TRBJ2-5, the V gene TRBV18, with 9 bases aligning to TRBD2. The ends lost 8 bases at V and 1 base at J; junction bases unmatched: 5. In germline, CDR1 is KGHSH, CDR2 LQKENI. The CDR3 is made up of 14 amino acids. CDR3 sequence (DNA): TGTGCCAGCAGGACTAGCGCTCTCCAAGAGACCCAGTACTTC. Translation: CASRTSALQETQYF.

The chain uses TRBV30 and TRBJ2-7, with D perhaps TRBD1 (6 bases). Germline CDR1 and CDR2: GTSNPN and SVGIG (reference sequence). Trimming left V 2 bases short and J 4 bases short, with 15 bases between. CDR3 length: 14 residues. The chain's CDR3 is CAWSSIARGYEQYF. In nucleotides, the CDR3 is TGTGCCTGGAGTTCCATCGCTAGGGGGTACGAGCAGTACTTC.

The chain links TRBV25-1 to TRBJ1-1, with D possibly being TRBD1 (6 bases). Trimming removed 5 bases at V and 2 bases at J, with 15 bases between. The CDR3 loop spans 15 amino acids. From germline, CDR1 is MGHDK and CDR2 SYGVNS. For the CDR3, the DNA is TGTGCCAGCAGTTCCACGGGACATACTAACACTGAAGCTTTCTTT. Translation gives CASSSTGHTNTEAFF.

This clone was seen only a few times. The chain recombines TRBV4-3 with TRBJ1-6; TRBD1 matches 8 bases. The junction had 9 bases not matched to a gene; V was cut back by 2 bases and J by 0 bases. Per the germline V gene, CDR1 is LGHNA and CDR2 is YSLEER. This CDR3 region has 19 residues. The CDR3 loop is CASSQLGQGVSSYNSPLHF. CDR3 DNA sequence: TGCGCCAGCAGCCAACTCGGACAGGGCGTTAGCTCCTATAATTCACCCCTCCACTTT.

V usage is TRBV29-1 and J usage is TRBJ2-3, with 8 bases that match TRBD1. The CDR3 is 13 residues long. Trimming at V came to 4 bases and at J to 6 bases, leaving 6 bases not matched to a gene. Germline CDR1 is SQVTM and CDR2 is ANQGSEA. As DNA, the CDR3 is TGCAGCGTTGCCAGGGGGCGCGTCGATACGCAGTATTTT. Amino acid sequence: CSVARGRVDTQYF.

The chain combines TRBV7-6 with TRBJ2-3; D is perhaps TRBD1 (6 bases). This CDR3 is built from 16 residues. Germline loops: CDR1 SGHVS, CDR2 FNYEAQ. Trimming pared 5 bases from V and 4 bases from J, leaving 19 bases between. DNA for the CDR3: TGTGCCAGCAGCGGCTACGGGGACACAGGGCCAGATACGCAGTATTTT. Translation gives CASSGYGDTGPDTQYF.

The rearrangement links TRBV9 to TRBJ1-1; D gene ambiguous. Germline V CDR1 and CDR2: SGDLS, YYNGEE. Trimming cost V 8 bases and J 0 bases, with 17 bases left between them. This CDR3 region has 15 residues. CDR3 sequence: CASTAGLRMNTEAFF. CDR3 DNA: TGTGCCAGTACCGCCGGTTTACGTATGAACACTGAAGCTTTCTTT.

This rearrangement joins TRBV6-6 to TRBJ2-3; possibly TRBD1 for D (6 bases). The CDR3 is 15 residues long. The V end was cut by 2 bases, the J end by 0 bases, with 9 bases between. CDR1 and CDR2 (germline): MNHNY, SVGAGI (reference sequence). The CDR3 sequence: CASSYGQGSTDTQYF. The CDR3 nucleotides are TGTGCCAGCAGTTACGGGCAGGGGAGCACAGATACGCAGTATTTT.

This clone was detected once. The chain recombines TRBV7-8 with TRBJ2-7, with a possible D match to TRBD2 (5 bases). Germline V gene data show CDR1 as SGHVS and CDR2 as FQNEAQ. CDR3 length: 15 residues. With 5 bases removed from V and 1 base from J, the gap between germline ends came to 15 bases. CDR3 region: CASSQSGSMSYEQYF. CDR3 in DNA: TGTGCCAGCAGCCAGTCGGGATCCATGTCCTACGAGCAGTACTTC.

The chain carries TRBV5-6 and TRBJ2-3, with 7 positions matching TRBD1. V lost 3 bases, J lost 1 base, and 2 bases stayed unmatched. The CDR3 extends over 14 amino acids. Germline V gives CDR1 SGHDT, CDR2 YYEEEE. The CDR3 nucleotides read TGTGCCAGCAGCTCGACAGGGCGCACAGATACGCAGTATTTT. It codes for CASSSTGRTDTQYF.

The gene calls are TRBV18 and TRBJ2-5, with D possibly being TRBD1 (5 bases). This CDR3 region has 16 residues. Germline-derived CDR1 and CDR2 are KGHSH and LQKENI. V was pared by 3 bases and J by 2 bases, with 16 bases between. Here the CDR3 reads CASSPTDSYEQETQYF. In DNA form, the CDR3 reads TGTGCCAGCTCACCTACAGACAGCTATGAACAAGAGACCCAGTACTTC. The full variable domain, its missing parts supplied by reference TRBV18 and TRBJ2-5, is NAGVMQNPRHLVRRRGQEARLRCSPMKGHSHVYWYRQLPEEGLKFMVYLQKENIIDESGMPKERFSAEFPKEGPSILRIQQVVRGDSAAYFCASSPTDSYEQETQYFGPGTRLLVL.

The chain joins TRBV7-2 to TRBJ1-1, with no clear D. CDR3 length: 15 residues. Trimming left V 0 bases short and J 6 bases short, with 14 bases between. CDR1 is SGHTA and CDR2 is FQGNSA in the germline V gene. CDR3 amino acids: CASSLARRVPAEAFF. CDR3 DNA: TGTGCCAGCAGCTTAGCAAGGAGGGTTCCCGCTGAAGCTTTCTTT.

The chain employs TRBV10-3 and TRBJ2-7, with D possibly being TRBD1 (5 bases). This CDR3 is 15 amino acids long. With 7 bases removed from V and 2 bases from J, the gap between germline ends came to 18 bases. CDR1 is ENHRY and CDR2 is SYGVKD in the germline V gene. The CDR3 loop reads CAIKVFEDTAYEQYF. CDR3 bases: TGTGCCATCAAGGTTTTCGAGGACACTGCCTACGAGCAGTACTTC.

The chain has TRBV11-3 and TRBJ1-1; D may be TRBD1 (5 bases). V was trimmed by 1 base and J by 4 bases, leaving 10 bases between them. This CDR3 comprises 14 residues. Germline V CDR1 and CDR2: SGHNT, YENEEA. The chain's CDR3 is CASSLGRGSTEAFF. In nucleotides, the CDR3 is TGTGCCAGCAGCTTAGGGCGGGGGAGCACTGAAGCTTTCTTT.

On this clone: The junction and the germline gene differ at one end; a read error may be behind it. V gene TRBV7-7 combines with J gene TRBJ2-2; tentatively, D is TRBD1 (6 bases). CDR1 is SSHAT, CDR2 FNYEAQ, per germline (reference sequence). The CDR3 runs to 16 residues. This chain's CDR3 is CASSLGGSGKTGELFF. The CDR3 DNA reads TGTGCTAGCAGCTTAGGGGGATCAGGGAAGACCGGGGAGCTGTTTTTT.

This clone is a singleton in its sample. This chain uses TRBV7-2 with TRBJ1-4; no definite D call. The CDR3 length is 14 residues. The germline gives CDR1 SGHTA, CDR2 FQGNSA. V was cut by 4 bases and J by 0 bases, with 6 bases left in between. DNA of the CDR3: TGTGCCAGCAGCTCCCAGACAACTAATGAAAAACTGTTTTTT. It is translated as CASSSQTTNEKLFF.

This chain connects TRBV6-6 to TRBJ2-7, with D uncertain. CDR3 length equals 16 residues. V lost 0 bases, J lost 0 bases, and 12 bases lay in between. The germline V gene has CDR1 MNHNY and CDR2 SVGAGI (reference sequence). The CDR3: CASSYSGVWSSYEQYF. The CDR3 region has the DNA TGTGCCAGCAGTTACTCTGGAGTCTGGAGCTCCTACGAGCAGTACTTC.

The rearrangement joins TRBV5-4 to TRBJ2-5, with 12 bases aligning to TRBD2. J was trimmed by 3 bases and V by 1 base; bases with no gene match: 4. The germline gives CDR1 SGHNT, CDR2 YYREEE (reference sequence). The CDR3 is made up of 16 amino acids. CDR3 sequence (DNA): TGTGCCAGCAGCTTGAAGCTAGCGGGAGGGGAAGAGACCCAGTACTTC. Amino acid sequence: CASSLKLAGGEETQYF.

The sample holds one count of this clone. The CDR3 coding sequence is TGTGCCTGGAGTGTACGGGCTACGGGGGATCAGCCCCAGCATTTT. Translation gives CAWSVRATGDQPQHF. This rearrangement joins TRBV30 to TRBJ1-5; a weak D match, TRBD1 (5 bases). The CDR3 has 15 amino acids. V was cut by 0 bases and J by 5 bases, with 14 bases left in between. In germline, CDR1 is GTSNPN, CDR2 SVGIG (reference sequence). Using reference TRBV30 and TRBJ1-5 for the parts outside the CDR3, the full variable domain is SQTIHQWPATLVQPVGSPLSLECTVEGTSNPNLYWYRQAAGRGLQLLFYSVGIGQISSEVPQNLSASRPQDRQFILSSKKLLLSDSGFYLCAWSVRATGDQPQHFGDGTRLSIL.

Turning to this clone: Its ends do not fully match the called genes, so a read error is possible. The V call is TRBV19, the J call TRBJ1-6; TRBD1 might be the D (5 bases). CDR3 length: 15 residues. The germline V gene has CDR1 LNHDA and CDR2 SQIVND (reference sequence). DNA for the CDR3: TGCGCCAGTACCGGGGCAGGCGGCGGGGATTCACCCCTCCACTTT. It is translated as CASTGAGGGDSPLHF.

On this clone itself: A read error may produce the germline difference seen at one junction end. CDR3 sequence: CAREIDRLF. CDR3 coding DNA: TGTGCCAGGGAGATAGACAGGCTTTTT. This chain uses TRBV6-1 with TRBJ1-4; tentatively, D is TRBD1 (6 bases). The CDR3 is 9 residues long. Germline V gene lookup returns CDR1 MNHNS and CDR2 SASEGT.